This TCR beta chain was observed in a study of blood T cell repertoires in COVID-19. Study context: The United States, Italy and Spain supplied acute and convalescent COVID-19 samples.

V was trimmed by 5 bases and J by 5 bases, leaving 10 bases between them. Germline values: CDR1 SEHNR, CDR2 FQNEAQ (reference sequence). This CDR3 is built from 13 residues. Participants had their cohort set by participant-reported clinical history. Study processing details: Reference gene primer amplification gave nucleated cell count estimates. Measured with immunoSEQ multiplex PCR; TCRdb has only the in-frame clones, and not every one. Clone size and the V and J calls come from that table; the DNA yielded D and trimming. The sample carries 300,000 to 400,000 clones, roughly 91% recorded once. This TCR was sampled from a woman between 18 and 29 years old who had recovered from COVID-19. The chain is built from TRBV7-9 and TRBJ2-1; a weak D match, TRBD1 (6 bases). The source material was PBMCs or T cells enriched from blood (not recorded which). This chain's CDR3 is CASSSRGNNEQFF. The CDR3 DNA sequence: TGTGCCAGCAGCAGCAGGGGCAACAATGAGCAGTTCTTC.